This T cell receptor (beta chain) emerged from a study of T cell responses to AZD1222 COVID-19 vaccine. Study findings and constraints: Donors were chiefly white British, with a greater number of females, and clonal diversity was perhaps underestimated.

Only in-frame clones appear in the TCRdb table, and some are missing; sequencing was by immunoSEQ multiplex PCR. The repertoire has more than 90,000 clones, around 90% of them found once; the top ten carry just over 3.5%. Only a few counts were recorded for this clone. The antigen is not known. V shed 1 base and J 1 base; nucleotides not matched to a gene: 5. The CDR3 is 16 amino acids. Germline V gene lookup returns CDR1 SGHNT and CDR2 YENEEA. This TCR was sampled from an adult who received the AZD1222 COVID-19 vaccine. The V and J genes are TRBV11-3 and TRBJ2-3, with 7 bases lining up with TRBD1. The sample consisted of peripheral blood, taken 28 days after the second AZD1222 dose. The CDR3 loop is CASSLARGPGTDTQYF. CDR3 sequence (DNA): TGTGCCAGCAGCTTAGCTAGGGGGCCCGGCACAGATACGCAGTATTTT.